This record concerns one T cell receptor beta chain sequence. The sample originates from a study of blood T cell repertoires in COVID-19. The repertoire was sequenced with immunoSEQ multiplex PCR; TCRdb's copy has only in-frame clones and lacks some. The table has approximately 500,000 clones, 89% seen once. V lost 1 base and J lost 0, with 10 bases in between. This CDR3 contains 16 residues. The V gene's germline CDR1 is SNHLY and CDR2 FYNNEI. The chain joins TRBV2 to TRBJ2-1; tentative D call: TRBD2 (6 bases). This TCR was sampled from a man younger than 35 with COVID-19, enrolled during active disease. Sequencing input: peripheral blood. The CDR3 loop is CASSEGVAASYNEQFF. CDR3 DNA: TGTGCCAGCAGTGAAGGAGTAGCGGCCTCCTACAATGAGCAGTTCTTC.